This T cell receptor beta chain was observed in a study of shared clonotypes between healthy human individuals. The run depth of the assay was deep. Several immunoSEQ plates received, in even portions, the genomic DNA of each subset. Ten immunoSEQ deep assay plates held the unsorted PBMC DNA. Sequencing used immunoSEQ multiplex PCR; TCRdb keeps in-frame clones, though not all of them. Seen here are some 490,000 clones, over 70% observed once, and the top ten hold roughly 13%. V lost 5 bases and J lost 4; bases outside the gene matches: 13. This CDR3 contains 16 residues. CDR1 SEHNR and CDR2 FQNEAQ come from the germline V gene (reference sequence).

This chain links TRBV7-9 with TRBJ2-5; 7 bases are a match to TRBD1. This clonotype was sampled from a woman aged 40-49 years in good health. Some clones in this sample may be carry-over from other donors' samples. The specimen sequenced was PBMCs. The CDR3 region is CASSPNRQGPAETQYF. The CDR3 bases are TGTGCCAGCAGCCCCAATCGACAGGGTCCGGCAGAGACCCAGTACTTC.